This T cell receptor (beta chain) was identified during a study of cytomegalovirus exposure and HLA in healthy donors. In the PCR, 60 Vbeta and 13 Jbeta primers were used. Generated by immunoSEQ multiplex PCR, the TCRdb table keeps only in-frame clones and is missing some. The profile shows 65,000 to 85,000 clones, 77% of them singletons. CDR3 length: 14 residues. Germline values: CDR1 KGHSH, CDR2 LQKENI. Trimming left V 0 bases short and J 1 base short, with 6 bases between. This chain links TRBV18 with TRBJ1-1; D uncertain. Sequencing input: PBMCs. This TCR derives from a man in his fifties in good health and CMV-seropositive. The CDR3 reads CASSPPGRNTEAFF. CDR3 nucleotides: TGTGCCAGCTCACCACCGGGGAGGAACACTGAAGCTTTCTTT.